The 26 T cell receptor beta chains given below trace back to one sample, sequenced in a study of T cell changes during pregnancy in multiple sclerosis. The repertoire was sequenced with immunoSEQ multiplex PCR; TCRdb's copy has only in-frame clones and lacks some. Among under 25,000 clones listed, about nine tenths were seen once. Sample: CD8+ T cells from peripheral blood mononuclear cells, taken in the first trimester of pregnancy. These TCRs come from a female donor in good health, enrolled as a control in a pregnancy study.

The V and J genes are TRBV5-4 and TRBJ2-7, with 8 positions matching TRBD2. Germline trimming cut 3 bases from V and 4 bases from J; bases unmatched to any gene: 6. The CDR3 contains 14 residues. Germline CDR1 and CDR2: SGHNT and YYREEE (reference sequence). CDR3 amino acids: CASSSRLAPYEQYF. The CDR3, as DNA: TGTGCCAGCAGCTCCCGACTAGCGCCTTACGAGCAGTACTTC.

This clone was counted a single time. The CDR3 protein is CASRASSLGAPYEQYF. As DNA, the CDR3 is TGTGCCAGCAGAGCCAGCAGTTTAGGGGCACCCTACGAGCAGTACTTC. The chain links TRBV27 to TRBJ2-7, with a weak D call TRBD1 (5 bases). Trimming removed 6 bases from V and 2 bases from J, with 20 bases in between. This CDR3 contains 16 residues. The germline CDR1 and CDR2 sequences are MNHEY and SMNVEV (reference sequence).

This clone is labeled medium-sized (0.01 to 0.1%). The chain recombines TRBV18 with TRBJ2-7; D is ambiguous. Germline-derived CDR1 and CDR2 are KGHSH and LQKENI. Between the trimmed V and J ends, which lost 0 bases and 4 bases, there was a span of 10 bases. This CDR3 comprises 14 residues. CDR3 nucleotide sequence: TGTGCCAGCTCACCACCGGTAGATGTGTACGAGCAGTACTTC. Its translation is CASSPPVDVYEQYF.

The rearrangement uses TRBV27 and TRBJ1-4, with 7 positions matching TRBD1. CDR3 length equals 14 residues. After removal of 6 bases from V and 6 bases from J, the junction contained 7 bases not matched to a gene. Germline lookup yields CDR1 MNHEY and CDR2 SMNVEV (reference sequence). The CDR3: CASSYYRGDEKLFF. The CDR3 DNA sequence: TGTGCCAGCAGCTATTACAGGGGTGATGAAAAACTGTTTTTT.

V usage is TRBV10-3 and J usage is TRBJ2-1, with D perhaps matching TRBD1 (6 bases). V lost 6 bases, J lost 0 bases, and 9 bases lay in between. Germline CDR1 and CDR2: ENHRY and SYGVKD. This CDR3 has 14 residues. The CDR3 loop reads CAIRRTDSYNEQFF. The DNA for the CDR3 is TGTGCCATCAGGAGGACAGACTCCTACAATGAGCAGTTCTTC.

The chain joins TRBV5-1 to TRBJ2-1, with D hard to call. Germline CDR1 and CDR2: SGHRS and YFSETQ. The CDR3 runs to 15 residues. Trimming removed 4 bases at V and 7 bases at J, with 18 bases between. This CDR3 reads CASSPHLAAANEQFF. For the CDR3, the DNA is TGCGCCAGCAGCCCCCACCTGGCGGCAGCTAATGAGCAGTTCTTC.

Comments on this clone: The junction departs from the called germline gene at one end, perhaps through a read error. The V gene is TRBV4-1, the J gene TRBJ1-1; the D is unclear. There are 13 residues in the CDR3. Germline V lookup: CDR1 MGHRA, CDR2 YSYEKL. This chain's CDR3 is CASTQALNTEAFF. DNA for the CDR3: TGCGCCAGCACCCAAGCTCTGAACACTGAAGCTTTCTTT.

This chain uses TRBV25-1 with TRBJ1-1, with 8 bases that match TRBD1. V gave up 3 bases and J gave up 1 base; unmatched junction bases: 4. The CDR3 is 15 residues long. Germline loops: CDR1 MGHDK, CDR2 SYGVNS. This chain's CDR3 is CASSDPGTGNTEAFF. CDR3 nucleotides: TGTGCCAGCAGTGACCCCGGGACAGGGAACACTGAAGCTTTCTTT. Full variable domain (missing parts from reference TRBV25-1 and TRBJ1-1): EADIYQTPRYLVIGTGKKITLECSQTMGHDKMYWYQQDPGMELHLIHYSYGVNSTEKGDLSSESTVSRIRTEHFPLTLESARPSHTSQYLCASSDPGTGNTEAFFGQGTRLTVV.

CDR3 bases: TGCGCCAGCAGCCAATTGACAGCAACCGGGGAGCTGTTTTTT. The encoded protein is CASSQLTATGELFF. The chain recombines TRBV4-3 with TRBJ2-2; tentatively, D is TRBD1 (5 bases). The V gene's germline CDR1 is LGHNA and CDR2 YSLEER. The CDR3 totals 14 residues. Trimming took off 2 bases at V and 5 bases at J, with 9 bases between the two ends.

J is TRBJ1-2 and V is TRBV7-8, with TRBD1 as a possible D gene (6 bases). Trimming took off 5 bases at V and 7 bases at J, with 14 bases between the two ends. The CDR3 runs to 13 residues. Germline CDR1 is SGHVS and CDR2 is FQNEAQ. This chain's CDR3 is CASSPGTYGGYTF. DNA of the CDR3: TGTGCCAGCAGCCCTGGGACATACGGTGGCTACACCTTC. Filled out from reference TRBV7-8 and TRBJ1-2, the complete variable domain reads GAGVSQSPRYKVAKRGQDVALRCDPISGHVSLFWYQQALGQGPEFLTYFQNEAQLDKSGLPSDRFFAERPEGSVSTLKIQRTQQEDSAVYLCASSPGTYGGYTFGSGTRLTVV.

The chain carries TRBV29-1 and TRBJ1-2; D is ambiguous. Between the trimmed V and J ends, which lost 1 base and 8 bases, there was a span of 11 bases. The CDR3 has 12 residues. Germline CDR1 is SQVTM and CDR2 is ANQGSEA. The CDR3 loop is CSVEGSGGGYTF. The DNA for the CDR3 is TGCAGCGTTGAAGGCAGCGGAGGAGGCTACACCTTC.

The gene calls are TRBV7-9 and TRBJ2-1, with 7 bases matching TRBD2. The CDR3 runs to 16 residues. Trimming at V came to 2 bases and at J to 7 bases, leaving 11 bases not matched to a gene. Per the germline V gene, CDR1 is SEHNR and CDR2 is FQNEAQ (reference sequence). DNA for the CDR3: TGTGCCAGCAGCTTAAGGGAGGGTCTCCCAGGGAATGAGCAGTTCTTC. Translated: CASSLREGLPGNEQFF.

This chain uses TRBV4-2 with TRBJ1-5, with D possibly matching TRBD1 (5 bases). The V and J ends lost 0 bases and 3 bases respectively, with 12 bases between them. The CDR3 loop spans 16 amino acids. Germline V gives CDR1 LGHNA, CDR2 YNFKEQ. CDR3 in DNA: TGTGCCAGCAGCCAAGATAACAGGCGAAACAATCAGCCCCAGCATTTT. Translation: CASSQDNRRNNQPQHF.

This sequence joins TRBV4-3 and TRBJ1-3; no clear D. The CDR3 extends over 16 amino acids. The germline gives CDR1 LGHNA, CDR2 YSLEER. V lost 0 bases to trimming and J lost 0 bases, with 9 bases between them. The chain's CDR3 is CASSQDAEYSGNTIYF. In DNA, the CDR3 is TGCGCCAGCAGCCAAGACGCGGAATACTCTGGAAACACCATATATTTT.

This chain connects TRBV6-5 to TRBJ2-3; D is perhaps TRBD1 (5 bases). V lost 0 bases and J lost 2, with 9 bases in between. The CDR3 totals 15 residues. CDR1 and CDR2 (germline): MNHEY, SVGAGI. The chain's CDR3 is CASSYSGVATDTQYF. In DNA, the CDR3 is TGTGCCAGCAGTTACTCAGGGGTGGCCACAGATACGCAGTATTTT.

Concerning this clone itself: A junction end diverges from the germline sequence, so it may reflect a read error. This chain uses TRBV7-2 with TRBJ2-1; TRBD2 aligns across 9 bases. Germline V gene data show CDR1 as SGHTA and CDR2 as FQGNSA. This CDR3 contains 15 residues. The CDR3 sequence is CASSQTSGIYNEQFF. The CDR3 DNA sequence: TGCGCCAGCAGCCAGACTAGCGGAATTTACAATGAGCAGTTCTTC.

The chain is built from TRBV27 and TRBJ1-4; TRBD1 might be the D (6 bases). CDR3 length equals 15 residues. Trimming pared 1 base from V and 6 bases from J, leaving 12 bases between. The germline gives CDR1 MNHEY, CDR2 SMNVEV (reference sequence). Written as DNA, the CDR3 is TGTGCCAGCAGTTTATGGGGGGGCGGGGATGAAAAACTGTTTTTT. Translation: CASSLWGGGDEKLFF.

The chain links TRBV4-3 to TRBJ2-7, with a tentative D call TRBD2 (5 bases). Germline V gene sequence: CDR1 LGHNA, CDR2 YSLEER. The CDR3 totals 12 residues. The V gene lost 0 bases and the J gene lost 6 bases, with 6 bases spanning the gap. CDR3 nucleotide sequence: TGCGCCAGCAGCCAAGATCGGGGCGAGCAGTACTTC. Translating it yields CASSQDRGEQYF.

In DNA form, the CDR3 reads TGTGCCAGCCGGACAGGCCACTCCTACGAGCAGTACTTC. It encodes CASRTGHSYEQYF. The rearrangement uses TRBV6-5 and TRBJ2-7, with 7 bases matching TRBD1. The CDR3 totals 13 residues. CDR1 is MNHEY and CDR2 is SVGAGI in the germline V gene. V dropped 8 bases and J dropped 0; count of bases not matched to a gene: 4.

This chain joins TRBV7-9 and TRBJ1-2; D is perhaps TRBD1 (6 bases). The CDR3 is 14 amino acids. Germline V gene data show CDR1 as SEHNR and CDR2 as FQNEAQ (reference sequence). Trimming stripped 0 bases from V and 6 bases from J, with 11 bases between. In DNA form, the CDR3 reads TGTGCCAGCAGCTTAGCGCGGCAGGGGCATGGCTACACCTTC. It codes for CASSLARQGHGYTF.

By sample share, this clone is medium-sized. This CDR3 is also generated by other DNA sequences in the sample. This chain joins TRBV7-9 and TRBJ1-2; maybe TRBD1 (6 bases). Trimming shortened V by 4 bases and J by 14 bases, and 17 bases separated the two germline ends. Germline lookup yields CDR1 SEHNR and CDR2 FQNEAQ (reference sequence). CDR3 length: 12 residues. The CDR3 region is CASSSLRHDRTF. In nucleotides, the CDR3 is TGTGCCAGCAGCTCCCTACGGCACGACAGGACCTTC.

This clone was seen only once. The chain recombines TRBV4-3 with TRBJ2-5, with 11 bases that match TRBD2. Germline V CDR1 and CDR2: LGHNA, YSLEER. This CDR3 comprises 16 residues. V gave up 1 base and J gave up 9 bases; unmatched junction bases: 10. The CDR3 DNA reads as TGCGCCAGCAGCCAAGGACTAGCGGGGAGGAATAGTGCCCAGTACTTC. Protein product: CASSQGLAGRNSAQYF.

The J gene is TRBJ2-3, the V gene TRBV7-9, with 10 nucleotides matching TRBD2. Germline V lookup: CDR1 SEHNR, CDR2 FQNEAQ (reference sequence). The CDR3 is 17 amino acids. The V gene end was trimmed by 3 bases and the J gene end by 4 bases; junction bases not matched to a gene: 10. The CDR3 spells CASSFLFERGGSDTQYF. The CDR3 DNA reads as TGTGCCAGCAGCTTTTTGTTCGAGCGGGGGGGCTCAGATACGCAGTATTTT.

Details on this clone: This same CDR3 is encoded by further DNA sequences in the sample. The chain has TRBV4-1 and TRBJ2-7, with TRBD2 matching 7 bases. The CDR3 runs 15 residues. CDR1 MGHRA and CDR2 YSYEKL come from the germline V gene. V shed 0 bases, J shed 5 bases, and the junction held 7 bases outside the gene matches. The CDR3 sequence: CASSQEGRGGNEQYF. The CDR3 nucleotides read TGCGCCAGCAGCCAAGAAGGACGGGGAGGGAACGAGCAGTACTTC.

This clone appeared a single time. The chain couples TRBV13 to TRBJ2-2; TRBD2 matches 11 bases. Germline V gives CDR1 PRHDT, CDR2 FYEKMQ (reference sequence). V lost 2 bases, J lost 3 bases, and 5 bases stayed unmatched. The CDR3 spans 17 residues. DNA of the CDR3: TGTGCCAGCAGCTTAAGACTAGCGGGGCGCTACACCGGGGAGCTGTTTTTT. It yields the protein CASSLRLAGRYTGELFF.

The gene calls are TRBV7-9 and TRBJ1-1, with D perhaps TRBD1 (6 bases). The length of the CDR3 is 16 residues. Trimming stripped 2 bases from V and 1 base from J, with 14 bases between. The germline V gene has CDR1 SEHNR and CDR2 FQNEAQ (reference sequence). CDR3 DNA sequence: TGTGCCAGCAGCTTATGGGCAGCAGGGGAGAACACTGAAGCTTTCTTT. Protein sequence: CASSLWAAGENTEAFF.